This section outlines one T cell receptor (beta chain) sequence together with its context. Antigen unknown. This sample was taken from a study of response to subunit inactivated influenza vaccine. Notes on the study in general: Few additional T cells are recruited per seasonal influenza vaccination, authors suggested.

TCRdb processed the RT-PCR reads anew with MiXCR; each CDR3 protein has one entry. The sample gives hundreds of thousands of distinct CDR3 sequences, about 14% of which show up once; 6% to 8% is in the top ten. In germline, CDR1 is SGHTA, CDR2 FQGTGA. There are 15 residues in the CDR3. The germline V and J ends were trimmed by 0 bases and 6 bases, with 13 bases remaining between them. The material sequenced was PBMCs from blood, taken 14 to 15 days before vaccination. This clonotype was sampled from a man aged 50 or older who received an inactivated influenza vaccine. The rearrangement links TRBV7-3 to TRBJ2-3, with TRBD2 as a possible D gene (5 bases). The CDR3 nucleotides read TGTGCCAGCAGCTTAACGGGAGCACGGGTTGATACGCAGTATTTT. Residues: CASSLTGARVDTQYF. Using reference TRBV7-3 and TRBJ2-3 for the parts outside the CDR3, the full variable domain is GAGVSQTPSNKVTEKGKYVELRCDPISGHTALYWYRQSLGQGPEFLIYFQGTGAADDSGLPNDRFFAVRPEGSVSTLKIQRTERGDSAVYLCASSLTGARVDTQYFGPGTRLTVL.